This TCR beta chain was observed in a study of blood T cell repertoires in COVID-19. For the study at large: Sites in the United States, Italy and Spain provided acute and convalescent COVID-19 samples. PBMCs, B-cell-depleted T cells, or T cells provided the cDNA or gDNA that made up the material.

This clone has a handful of counts. Study processing details: Amplified reference gene primers provided the basis for estimating nucleated cell counts. The repertoire was sequenced with immunoSEQ multiplex PCR; TCRdb's copy has only in-frame clones and lacks some. V and J calls and clone size are copied from that table; D and trimming were computed from the DNA. The data show around 200,000 clones, with under 90% seen just once and nearly 4.5% held by the top ten. The ends lost 3 bases at V and 3 bases at J; junction bases unmatched: 11. Looked up from germline, CDR1 is MGHRA and CDR2 is YSYEKL. The CDR3 runs 17 residues.

The V and J genes are TRBV4-1 and TRBJ2-1, with 7 bases aligning to TRBD1. The sample taken for sequencing was peripheral blood. The sequence derives from a man in his fifties or sixties with acute or convalescent COVID-19. The CDR3 loop is CASSHAAGTEIYNEQFF. DNA of the CDR3: TGCGCCAGCAGCCACGCCGCCGGGACAGAAATCTACAATGAGCAGTTCTTC.